The clone carrying this T cell receptor beta chain ranks as medium-sized. Its specificity is not known. Looked up from germline, CDR1 is DFQATT and CDR2 is SNEGSKA (reference sequence). V lost 5 bases and J lost 7; bases outside the gene matches: 3. The CDR3 consists of 12 residues. Whole blood was used without fractionation, so all unsorted peripheral T cells were included. cDNA was made from around 0.45 ug RNA using alpha and beta constant primers. Using multiplexing indices, alpha and beta chain libraries were generated apart by chain-specific third strand synthesis. TCRdb redid the calling of the 5' RACE reads with MiXCR, one entry per CDR3 protein. The sample gives 15,000 to 20,000 distinct CDR3 sequences, more than 9% of which show up once; around 10% is in the top ten. This entry comes from a study of HIV-infected patients and healthy controls. Study-level results: Mean usage of eight alpha and eight beta V genes differed significantly in HIV-infected patients versus controls.

The chain carries TRBV20-1 and TRBJ2-1; 9 nucleotides match TRBD2. The sequenced sample was blood. This sequence originates from an adult in good health. CDR3 amino acids: CSAWSGGNEQFF. CDR3 nucleotides: TGCAGTGCTTGGAGCGGGGGGAATGAGCAGTTCTTC.